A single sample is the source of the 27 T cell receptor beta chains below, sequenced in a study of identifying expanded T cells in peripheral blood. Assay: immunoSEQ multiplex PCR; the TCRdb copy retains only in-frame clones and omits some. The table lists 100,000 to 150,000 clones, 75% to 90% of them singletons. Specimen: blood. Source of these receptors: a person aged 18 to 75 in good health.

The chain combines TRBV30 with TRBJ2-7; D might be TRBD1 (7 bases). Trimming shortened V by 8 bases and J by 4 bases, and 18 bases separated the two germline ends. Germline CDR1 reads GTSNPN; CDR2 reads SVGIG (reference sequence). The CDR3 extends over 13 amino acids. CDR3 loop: CAGNRGLGYEQYF. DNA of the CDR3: TGTGCCGGTAACAGGGGACTTGGGTACGAGCAGTACTTC.

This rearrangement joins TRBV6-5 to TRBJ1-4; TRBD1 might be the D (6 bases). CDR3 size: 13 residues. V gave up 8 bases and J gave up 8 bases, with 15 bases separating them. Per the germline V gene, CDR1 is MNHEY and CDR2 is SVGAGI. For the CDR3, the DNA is TGTGCCAGCCGAACAGGGTCGGGAGAAAAACTGTTTTTT. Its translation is CASRTGSGEKLFF.

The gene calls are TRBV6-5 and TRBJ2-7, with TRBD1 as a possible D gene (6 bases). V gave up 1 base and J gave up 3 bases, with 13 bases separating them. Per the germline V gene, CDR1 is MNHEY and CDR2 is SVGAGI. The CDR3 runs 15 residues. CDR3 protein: CASSYFGTSNYEQYF. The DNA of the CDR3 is TGTGCCAGCAGTTACTTCGGGACAAGTAACTACGAGCAGTACTTC.

CDR3 DNA: TGTGCCAGCAGCCTGACAGACAATCAGCCCCAGCATTTT. Protein sequence: CASSLTDNQPQHF. V and J are TRBV6-6 and TRBJ1-5; TRBD1 is a possible D gene (5 bases). With 6 bases removed from V and 3 bases from J, the gap between germline ends came to 9 bases. The CDR3 totals 13 residues. From germline, CDR1 is MNHNY and CDR2 SVGAGI (reference sequence).

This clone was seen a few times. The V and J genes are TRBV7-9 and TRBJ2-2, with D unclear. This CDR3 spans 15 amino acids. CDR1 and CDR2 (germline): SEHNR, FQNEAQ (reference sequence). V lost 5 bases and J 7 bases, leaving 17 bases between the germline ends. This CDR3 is CASSILPGGGGELFF. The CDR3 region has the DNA TGTGCCAGCAGCATATTACCTGGTGGCGGCGGGGAGCTGTTTTTT.

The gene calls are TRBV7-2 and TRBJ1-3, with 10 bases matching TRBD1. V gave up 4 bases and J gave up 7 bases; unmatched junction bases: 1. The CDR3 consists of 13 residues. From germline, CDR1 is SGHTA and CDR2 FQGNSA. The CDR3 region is CASSWGQGNTIYF. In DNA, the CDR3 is TGTGCCAGCAGCTGGGGACAGGGGAACACCATATATTTT.

CDR3 amino acids: CASSPAGESYEQYF. The CDR3 region has the DNA TGCGCCAGCAGCCCCGCGGGGGAGTCCTACGAGCAGTACTTC. The chain combines TRBV5-1 with TRBJ2-7, with 7 bases identical to TRBD2. Trimming took 4 bases from V and 1 from J; bases not matched to a gene: 5. CDR1 and CDR2 from the germline V gene are SGHRS and YFSETQ. There are 14 residues in the CDR3.

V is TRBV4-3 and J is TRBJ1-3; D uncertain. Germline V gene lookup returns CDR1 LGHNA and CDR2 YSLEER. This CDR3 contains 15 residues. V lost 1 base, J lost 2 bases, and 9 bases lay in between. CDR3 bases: TGCGCCAGCAGCCAAGTCGGGTCGCCTGGAAACACCATATATTTT. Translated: CASSQVGSPGNTIYF.

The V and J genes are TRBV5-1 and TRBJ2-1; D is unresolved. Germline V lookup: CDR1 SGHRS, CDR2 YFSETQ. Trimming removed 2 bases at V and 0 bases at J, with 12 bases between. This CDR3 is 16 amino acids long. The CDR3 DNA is TGCGCCAGCAGCTTCTTCGACAAGATCTCCTACAATGAGCAGTTCTTC. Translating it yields CASSFFDKISYNEQFF.

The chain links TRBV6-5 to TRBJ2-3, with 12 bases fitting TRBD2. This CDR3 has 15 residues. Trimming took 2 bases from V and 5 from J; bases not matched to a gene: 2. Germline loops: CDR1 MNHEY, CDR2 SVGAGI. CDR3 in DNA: TGTGCCAGCAGTTACCTAGCGGGGGGGCGAGATACGCAGTATTTT. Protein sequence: CASSYLAGGRDTQYF.

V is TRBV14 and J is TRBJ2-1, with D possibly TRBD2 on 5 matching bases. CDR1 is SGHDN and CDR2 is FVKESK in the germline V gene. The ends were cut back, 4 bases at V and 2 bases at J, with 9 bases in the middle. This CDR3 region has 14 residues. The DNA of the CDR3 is TGTGCCAGCAGCCGACTACAGACCTACAATGAGCAGTTCTTC. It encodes CASSRLQTYNEQFF.

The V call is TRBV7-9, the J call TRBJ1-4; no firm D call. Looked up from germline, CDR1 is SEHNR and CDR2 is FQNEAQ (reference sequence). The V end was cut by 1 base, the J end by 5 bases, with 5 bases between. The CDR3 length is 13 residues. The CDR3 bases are TGTGCCAGCAGCTTAGATTTGAATGAAAAACTGTTTTTT. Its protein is CASSLDLNEKLFF. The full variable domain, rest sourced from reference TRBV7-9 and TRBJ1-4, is DTGVSQNPRHKITKRGQNVTFRCDPISEHNRLYWYRQTLGQGPEFLTYFQNEAQLEKSRLLSDRFSAERPKGSFSTLEIQRTEQGDSAMYLCASSLDLNEKLFFGSGTQLSVL.

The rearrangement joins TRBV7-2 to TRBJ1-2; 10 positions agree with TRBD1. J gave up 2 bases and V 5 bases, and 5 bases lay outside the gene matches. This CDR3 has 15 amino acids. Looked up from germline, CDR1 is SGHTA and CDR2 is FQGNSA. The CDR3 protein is CASSPGTGANYGYTF. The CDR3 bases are TGTGCCAGCAGCCCGGGGACAGGGGCAAACTATGGCTACACCTTC.

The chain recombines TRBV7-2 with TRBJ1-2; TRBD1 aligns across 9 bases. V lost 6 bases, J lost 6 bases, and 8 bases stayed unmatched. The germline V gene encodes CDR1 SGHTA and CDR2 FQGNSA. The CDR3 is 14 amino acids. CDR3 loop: CASSPDRGSDGYTF. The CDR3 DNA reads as TGTGCCAGCAGTCCCGACAGGGGGTCTGATGGCTACACCTTC.

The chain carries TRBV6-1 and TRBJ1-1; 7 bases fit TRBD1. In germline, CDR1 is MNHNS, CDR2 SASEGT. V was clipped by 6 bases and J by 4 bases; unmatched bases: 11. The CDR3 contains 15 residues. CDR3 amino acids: CASSSGGHPGTEAFF. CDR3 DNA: TGTGCCAGCAGCTCAGGGGGGCACCCGGGCACTGAAGCTTTCTTT.

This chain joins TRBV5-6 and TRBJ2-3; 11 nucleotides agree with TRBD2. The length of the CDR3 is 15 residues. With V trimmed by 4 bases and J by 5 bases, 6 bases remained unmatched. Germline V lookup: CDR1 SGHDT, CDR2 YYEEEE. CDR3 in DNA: TGTGCCAGCAGCACCCTAGCGGGGGGAATAGATACGCAGTATTTT. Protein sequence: CASSTLAGGIDTQYF.

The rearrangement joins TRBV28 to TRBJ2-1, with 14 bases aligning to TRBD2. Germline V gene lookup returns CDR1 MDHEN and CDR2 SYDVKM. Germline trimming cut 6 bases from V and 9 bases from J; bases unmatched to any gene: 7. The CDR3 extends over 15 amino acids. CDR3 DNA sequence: TGTGCCAGCAGCCGGGGACTAGCGGGAGTAGGTGAGCAGTTCTTC. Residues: CASSRGLAGVGEQFF.

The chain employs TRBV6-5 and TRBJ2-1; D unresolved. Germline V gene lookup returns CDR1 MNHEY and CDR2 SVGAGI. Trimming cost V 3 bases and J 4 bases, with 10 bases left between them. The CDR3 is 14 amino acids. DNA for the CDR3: TGTGCCAGCAGTTATTCCGGAGTTTACAATGAGCAGTTCTTC. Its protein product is CASSYSGVYNEQFF.

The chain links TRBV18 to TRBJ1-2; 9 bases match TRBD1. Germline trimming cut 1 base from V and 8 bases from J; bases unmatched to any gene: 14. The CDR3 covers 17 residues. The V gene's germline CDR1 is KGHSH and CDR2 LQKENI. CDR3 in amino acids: CASSPQEAATGGLGYTF. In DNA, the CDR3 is TGTGCCAGCTCACCACAAGAGGCCGCCACAGGGGGCTTGGGCTACACCTTC. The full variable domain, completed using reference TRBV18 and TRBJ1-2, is NAGVMQNPRHLVRRRGQEARLRCSPMKGHSHVYWYRQLPEEGLKFMVYLQKENIIDESGMPKERFSAEFPKEGPSILRIQQVVRGDSAAYFCASSPQEAATGGLGYTFGSGTRLTVV.

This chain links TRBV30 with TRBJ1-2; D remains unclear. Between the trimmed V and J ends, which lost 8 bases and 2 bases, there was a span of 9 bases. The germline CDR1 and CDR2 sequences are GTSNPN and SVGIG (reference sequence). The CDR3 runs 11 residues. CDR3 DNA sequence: TGTGCCAACGGACTGAACTATGGCTACACCTTC. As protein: CANGLNYGYTF.

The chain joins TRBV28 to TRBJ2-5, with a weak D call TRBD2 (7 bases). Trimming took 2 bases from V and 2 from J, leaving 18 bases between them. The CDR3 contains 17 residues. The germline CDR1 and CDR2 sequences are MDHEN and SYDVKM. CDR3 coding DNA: TGTGCCAGCAGTTTAAAGGAGGGGGGGGCGGAGCAAGAGACCCAGTACTTC. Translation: CASSLKEGGAEQETQYF.

The chain's CDR3 is CATSREKTSVGETQYF. The CDR3 DNA reads TGTGCCACCAGCAGAGAAAAGACTAGCGTGGGGGAGACCCAGTACTTC. V and J are TRBV15 and TRBJ2-5; the match to TRBD2 covers 8 bases. Trimming took 0 bases from V and 5 from J; bases not matched to a gene: 8. The germline V gene encodes CDR1 LNHNV and CDR2 YYDKDF (reference sequence). The CDR3 consists of 16 residues.

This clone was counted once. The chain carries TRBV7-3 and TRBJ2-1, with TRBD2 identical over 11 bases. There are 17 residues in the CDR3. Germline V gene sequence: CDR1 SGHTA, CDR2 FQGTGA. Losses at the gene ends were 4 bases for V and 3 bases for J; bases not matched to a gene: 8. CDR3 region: CASSSALGTSGYNEQFF. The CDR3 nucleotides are TGTGCCAGCAGCTCTGCCCTCGGGACTAGCGGCTACAATGAGCAGTTCTTC.

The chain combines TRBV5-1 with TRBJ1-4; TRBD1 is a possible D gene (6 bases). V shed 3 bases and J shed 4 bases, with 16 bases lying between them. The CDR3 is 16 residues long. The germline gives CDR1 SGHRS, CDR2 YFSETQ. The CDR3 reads CASSSSSTGSNEKLFF. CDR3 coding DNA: TGCGCCAGCAGCTCTTCCTCGACAGGCAGTAATGAAAAACTGTTTTTT.

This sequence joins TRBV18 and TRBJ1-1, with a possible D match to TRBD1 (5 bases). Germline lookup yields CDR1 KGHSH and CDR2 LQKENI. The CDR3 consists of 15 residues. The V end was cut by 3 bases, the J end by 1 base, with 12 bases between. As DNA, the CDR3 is TGTGCCAGCTCACCCCCCGGGACCCCGAACACTGAAGCTTTCTTT. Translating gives CASSPPGTPNTEAFF.

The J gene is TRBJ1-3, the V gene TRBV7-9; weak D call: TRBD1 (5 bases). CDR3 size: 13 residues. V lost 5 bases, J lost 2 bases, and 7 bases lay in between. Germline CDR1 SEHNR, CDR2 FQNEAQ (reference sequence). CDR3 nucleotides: TGTGCCAGCAGCCGGGGGACTGGAAACACCATATATTTT. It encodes CASSRGTGNTIYF.

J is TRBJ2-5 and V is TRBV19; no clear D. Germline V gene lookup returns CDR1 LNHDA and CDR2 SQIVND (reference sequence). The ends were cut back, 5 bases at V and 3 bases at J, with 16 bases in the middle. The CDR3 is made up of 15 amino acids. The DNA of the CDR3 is TGTGCCAGTAGTTTTAGGGATGGTCCCAAAGAGACCCAGTACTTC. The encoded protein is CASSFRDGPKETQYF.